This T cell receptor (beta chain) was sequenced for a study of blood T cells in healthy people across ages. There are 17 residues in the CDR3. Germline-derived CDR1 and CDR2 are MNHEY and SVGAGI. Trimming removed 7 bases from V and 0 bases from J, with 16 bases in between. Next came a second PCR, run for about 7 to 12 cycles, which used a sample-barcoded 5' primer along with a J-beta primer mix. MiXCR, run by TCRdb on the 5' RACE reads, gives a single entry per CDR3 protein. The sample holds roughly 500,000 distinct CDR3 sequences, approximately 30% seen once. The chain is built from TRBV6-5 and TRBJ1-6; D is unclear. The sequencing sample was made of blood. The TCR was taken from a woman in her seventies in good health. The CDR3 loop is CASIIATSSSYNSPLHF. CDR3 nucleotide sequence: TGTGCCAGCATTATAGCGACATCGAGCTCCTATAATTCACCCCTCCACTTT.